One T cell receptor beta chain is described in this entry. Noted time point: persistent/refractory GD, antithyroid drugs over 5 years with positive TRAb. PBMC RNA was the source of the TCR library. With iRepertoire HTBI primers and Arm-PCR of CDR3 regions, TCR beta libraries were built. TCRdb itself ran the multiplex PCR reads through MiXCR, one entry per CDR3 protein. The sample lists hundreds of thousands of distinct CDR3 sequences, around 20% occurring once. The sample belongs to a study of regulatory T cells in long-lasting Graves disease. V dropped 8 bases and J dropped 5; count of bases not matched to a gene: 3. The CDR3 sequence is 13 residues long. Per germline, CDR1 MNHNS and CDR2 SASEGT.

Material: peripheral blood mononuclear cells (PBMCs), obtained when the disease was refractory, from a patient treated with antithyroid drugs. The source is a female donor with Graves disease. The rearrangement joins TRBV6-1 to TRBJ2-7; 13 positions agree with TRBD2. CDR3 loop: CASWTSGSNEQYF. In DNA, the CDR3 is TGTGCCAGCTGGACTAGCGGGAGTAACGAGCAGTACTTC.